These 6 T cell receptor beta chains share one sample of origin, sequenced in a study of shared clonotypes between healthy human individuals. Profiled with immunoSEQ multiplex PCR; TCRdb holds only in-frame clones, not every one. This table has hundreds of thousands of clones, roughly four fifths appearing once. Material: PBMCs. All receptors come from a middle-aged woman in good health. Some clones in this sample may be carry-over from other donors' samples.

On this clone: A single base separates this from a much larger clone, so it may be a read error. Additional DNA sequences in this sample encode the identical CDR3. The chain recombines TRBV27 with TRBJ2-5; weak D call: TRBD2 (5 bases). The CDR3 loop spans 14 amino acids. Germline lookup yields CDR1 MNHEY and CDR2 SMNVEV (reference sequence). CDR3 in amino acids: CASSFAPSRETQYF. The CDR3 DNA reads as TGTGCTAGCAGTTTTGCTCCTAGCCGGGAGACCCAGTACTTC.

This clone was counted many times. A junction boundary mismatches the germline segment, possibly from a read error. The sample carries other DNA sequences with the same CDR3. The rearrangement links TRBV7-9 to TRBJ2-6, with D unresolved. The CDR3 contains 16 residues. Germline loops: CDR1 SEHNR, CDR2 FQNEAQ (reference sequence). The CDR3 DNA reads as TGCGCCAGCAGCCAAGAAGTCGGCTCTGGGGCCAACGTCCTGACTTTC. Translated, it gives CASSQEVGSGANVLTF.

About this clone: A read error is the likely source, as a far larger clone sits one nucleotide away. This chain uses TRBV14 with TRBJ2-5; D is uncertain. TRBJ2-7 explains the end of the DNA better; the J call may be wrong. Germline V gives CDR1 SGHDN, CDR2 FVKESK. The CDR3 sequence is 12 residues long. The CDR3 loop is CASSPVPCEQYF. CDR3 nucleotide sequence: TGTGCCAGCAGCCCGGTGCCCTGCGAGCAGTACTTC.

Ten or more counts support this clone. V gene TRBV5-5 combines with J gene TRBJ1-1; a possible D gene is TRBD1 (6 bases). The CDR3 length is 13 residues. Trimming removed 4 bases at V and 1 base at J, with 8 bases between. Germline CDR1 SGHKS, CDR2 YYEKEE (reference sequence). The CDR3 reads CASSQGGNTEAFF. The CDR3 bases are TGTGCCAGCAGCCAAGGGGGGAACACTGAAGCTTTCTTT.

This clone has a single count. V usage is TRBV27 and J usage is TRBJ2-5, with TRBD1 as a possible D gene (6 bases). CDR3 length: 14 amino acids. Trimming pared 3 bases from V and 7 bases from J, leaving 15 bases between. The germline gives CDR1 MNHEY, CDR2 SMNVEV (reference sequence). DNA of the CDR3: TGTGCCAGCAGTTTCCTTTCTAGAGGGGGGACCCAGTACTTC. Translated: CASSFLSRGGTQYF.

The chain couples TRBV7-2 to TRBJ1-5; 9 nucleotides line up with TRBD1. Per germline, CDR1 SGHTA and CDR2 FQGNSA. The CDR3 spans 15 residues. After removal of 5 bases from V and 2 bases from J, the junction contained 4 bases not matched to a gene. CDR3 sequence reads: CASSPRTGGNQPQHF. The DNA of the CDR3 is TGTGCCAGCAGCCCGCGGACAGGGGGCAATCAGCCCCAGCATTTT.